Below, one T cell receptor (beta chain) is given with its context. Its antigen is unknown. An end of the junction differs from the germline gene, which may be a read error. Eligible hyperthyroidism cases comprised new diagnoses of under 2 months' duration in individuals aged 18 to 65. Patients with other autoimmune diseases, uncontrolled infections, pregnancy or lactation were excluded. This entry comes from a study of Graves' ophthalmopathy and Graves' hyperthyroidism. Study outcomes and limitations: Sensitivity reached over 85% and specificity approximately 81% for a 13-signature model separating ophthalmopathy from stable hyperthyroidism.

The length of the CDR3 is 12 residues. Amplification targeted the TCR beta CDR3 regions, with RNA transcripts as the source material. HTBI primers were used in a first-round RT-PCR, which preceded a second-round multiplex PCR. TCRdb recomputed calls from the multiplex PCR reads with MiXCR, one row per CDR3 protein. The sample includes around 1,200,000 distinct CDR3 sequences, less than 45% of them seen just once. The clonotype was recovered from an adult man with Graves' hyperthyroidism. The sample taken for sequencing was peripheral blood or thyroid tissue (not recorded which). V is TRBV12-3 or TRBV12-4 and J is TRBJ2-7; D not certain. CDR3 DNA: TGTACCAGCAGTTCCTCGACGTACGAGCAGTACTTC. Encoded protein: CTSSSSTYEQYF.